The 31 T cell receptor beta chains below all came from one sample that was sequenced in a study of vaccination and CD4 T cells after COVID-19. Treatment of the sample: roughly 10-day PBMC culture with coronavirus spike peptide pools or control peptides (ViraFEST assay). CD4+ T-cell collection from the unexposed donor predated the COVID-19 pandemic (2011-2018). Their antigen targets remain unknown. Oncomine TCR Beta short-read sequencing was applied to DNA from cultured CD4+ T cells. Each CDR3 protein gets one entry after TCRdb re-called the PCR reads with MiXCR. The data contain approximately 8,000 distinct CDR3 sequences, roughly 36% of them singletons. Sequenced material: CD4+ T cells from blood, cultured in vitro. The receptor source for this set is a human donor in good health.

This clonotype turned up a few times. The chain joins TRBV6-4 to TRBJ2-2, with D uncertain. The V end lost 10 bases, the J end lost 0 bases, and 9 bases lay between the germline ends. The CDR3 extends over 13 amino acids. Germline V gene sequence: CDR1 MRHNA, CDR2 SNTAGT. The CDR3 is CATRNTNTGELFF. CDR3 nucleotides: TGTGCCACCCGAAACACGAACACCGGGGAGCTGTTTTTT.

Regarding this clonotype: The junction departs from germline at one end; a sequencing error may be responsible. The CDR3 nucleotides read TGTACCACCAGCGCGGACAGGGGAGGCTATGGCTACACCTTC. Encoded protein: CTTSADRGGYGYTF. The V call is TRBV15, the J call TRBJ1-2, with 9 bases aligning to TRBD1. This CDR3 has 14 residues. CDR1 and CDR2 from the germline V gene are LNHNV and YYDKDF (reference sequence). Looking up the rest from reference TRBV15 and TRBJ1-2 gives the full variable domain: DAMVIQNPRYQVTQFGKPVTLSCSQTLNHNVMYWYQQKSSQAPKLLFHYYDKDFNNEADTPDNFQSRRPNTSFCFLDIRSPGLGDTAMYLCTTSADRGGYGYTFGSGTRLTVV.

The chain couples TRBV7-8 to TRBJ2-2; 8 bases line up with TRBD2. The CDR3 runs 15 residues. V was clipped by 0 bases and J by 5 bases; unmatched bases: 2. Germline CDR1 reads SGHVS; CDR2 reads FQNEAQ. In DNA form, the CDR3 reads TGTGCCAGCAGCTTAGCTTTAGCGGGGACCGGGGAGCTGTTTTTT. Translated, it gives CASSLALAGTGELFF.

This clonotype occurred a few times. CDR3 sequence: CASSFLSGENEQFF. CDR3 DNA: TGTGCCAGCAGTTTCCTCTCAGGGGAAAATGAGCAGTTCTTC. The V call is TRBV27, the J call TRBJ2-1, with D tentatively TRBD1 (6 bases). V was trimmed by 3 bases and J by 7 bases, leaving 13 bases between them. Germline V gene sequence: CDR1 MNHEY, CDR2 SMNVEV (reference sequence). CDR3 length: 14 amino acids.

This chain connects TRBV10-3 to TRBJ2-5, with 11 bases matching TRBD2. The V segment lost 10 bases and the J segment 5 bases; nucleotides outside the gene matches: 6. Looked up from germline, CDR1 is ENHRY and CDR2 is SYGVKD. The CDR3 loop spans 13 amino acids. CDR3 bases: TGTGCCACCCTAGCGGGGGGCGGTGAGACCCAGTACTTC. As protein: CATLAGGGETQYF.

This clonotype has just a few counts. This chain connects TRBV20-1 to TRBJ2-1; TRBD1 matches at 11 bases. The CDR3 length is 15 residues. Germline V gene sequence: CDR1 DFQATT, CDR2 SNEGSKA (reference sequence). J gave up 6 bases and V 5 bases, and 9 bases lay outside the gene matches. CDR3 loop: CSARSPDRGLNEQFF. CDR3 DNA: TGCAGTGCTCGTAGTCCGGACAGGGGGCTCAATGAGCAGTTCTTC.

The sample holds a few counts of this clonotype. The V and J genes are TRBV4-1 and TRBJ1-5, with D possibly being TRBD1 (5 bases). Per the germline V gene, CDR1 is MGHRA and CDR2 is YSYEKL. Trimming shortened V by 4 bases and J by 5 bases, and 21 bases separated the two germline ends. CDR3 length: 17 amino acids. CDR3 DNA sequence: TGCGCCAGCAGCCCCTCCGAACAGGAACCCGTCTATCAGCCCCAGCATTTT. It yields the protein CASSPSEQEPVYQPQHF.

The chain has TRBV6-1 and TRBJ1-5, with D perhaps matching TRBD1 (6 bases). Germline CDR1 MNHNS, CDR2 SASEGT. Trimming cost V 9 bases and J 4 bases, with 19 bases left between them. This CDR3 spans 15 amino acids. CDR3 bases: TGTGCCAGTCGACGTTCGGACAGCGGGAATCAGCCCCAGCATTTT. It encodes CASRRSDSGNQPQHF.

This clonotype has just a few counts. The chain is built from TRBV19 and TRBJ2-5, with D perhaps TRBD1 (6 bases). V lost 4 bases, J lost 6 bases, and 12 bases lay in between. The CDR3 runs to 13 residues. Germline V lookup: CDR1 LNHDA, CDR2 SQIVND (reference sequence). The CDR3 DNA reads TGTGCCAGTAGTACTTCAGGGGTTCAGACCCAGTACTTC. This sequence encodes CASSTSGVQTQYF.

This clonotype was counted between two and nine times. V usage is TRBV10-3 and J usage is TRBJ1-6, with D maybe TRBD1 (6 bases). V gave up 3 bases and J gave up 17 bases, with 20 bases separating them. CDR3 size: 14 residues. CDR1 ENHRY and CDR2 SYGVKD come from the germline V gene. CDR3 nucleotides: TGTGCCATCAGTGATACTCTGACAAGCAAGGGGGTCCACTTT. The encoded protein is CAISDTLTSKGVHF.

J is TRBJ2-7 and V is TRBV2, with 7 positions matching TRBD1. Germline V gene lookup returns CDR1 SNHLY and CDR2 FYNNEI. The CDR3 covers 15 residues. J lost 4 bases, V lost 5 bases, and 11 bases had no gene match. The CDR3 region has the DNA TGTGCCAGCAGTTTCGTAGGGGGCGAATCTTACGAGCAGTACTTC. The encoded protein is CASSFVGGESYEQYF.

This chain links TRBV5-1 with TRBJ2-5, with TRBD1 identical over 8 bases. Trimming cost V 2 bases and J 5 bases; bases outside gene matches: 8. This CDR3 has 15 residues. The germline gives CDR1 SGHRS, CDR2 YFSETQ. CDR3 sequence reads: CASSFGTGGPETQYF. CDR3 DNA sequence: TGCGCCAGCAGCTTTGGGACAGGAGGCCCGGAGACCCAGTACTTC.

There are a few counts of this clonotype. The chain carries TRBV7-2 and TRBJ1-2, with D uncertain. V shed 4 bases and J shed 3 bases, with 9 bases lying between them. Per the germline V gene, CDR1 is SGHTA and CDR2 is FQGNSA. This CDR3 comprises 13 residues. The CDR3: CASSSYGYYGYTF. The CDR3 DNA reads TGTGCCAGCAGCTCCTACGGATACTATGGCTACACCTTC.

Here the CDR3 reads CASSQPGTGTTGELFF. CDR3 nucleotides: TGTGCCAGCAGCCAGCCCGGGACAGGGACAACCGGGGAGCTGTTTTTT. The chain joins TRBV4-2 to TRBJ2-2; the match to TRBD1 covers 9 bases. Germline V gene lookup returns CDR1 LGHNA and CDR2 YNFKEQ. After removal of 3 bases from V and 5 bases from J, the junction contained 7 bases not matched to a gene. This CDR3 contains 16 residues.

In this sample, this clonotype turned up a few times. J is TRBJ1-2 and V is TRBV7-2, with unresolved D. V lost 2 bases to trimming and J lost 7 bases, with 8 bases between them. The CDR3 has 12 amino acids. The germline CDR1 and CDR2 sequences are SGHTA and FQGNSA. The CDR3 DNA reads as TGTGCCAGCAGCTTAAAGGGCACTGGCTACACCTTC. As protein: CASSLKGTGYTF.

This chain uses TRBV7-2 with TRBJ2-5; 12 bases map to TRBD2. CDR1 and CDR2 (germline): SGHTA, FQGNSA. The CDR3 runs to 18 residues. J gave up 7 bases and V 3 bases, and 15 bases lay outside the gene matches. This chain's CDR3 is CASSFFAAALAGGGTQYF. The DNA for the CDR3 is TGTGCCAGCAGCTTTTTCGCTGCCGCACTAGCGGGGGGTGGGACCCAGTACTTC. The full variable domain, in which reference TRBV7-2 and TRBJ2-5 provide the parts outside the CDR3, is GAGVSQSPSNKVTEKGKDVELRCDPISGHTALYWYRQSLGQGLEFLIYFQGNSAPDKSGLPSDRFSAERTGGSVSTLTIQRTQQEDSAVYLCASSFFAAALAGGGTQYFGPGTRLLVL.

V gene TRBV11-1 combines with J gene TRBJ1-1; no reliable D call. Germline V gives CDR1 SGHAT, CDR2 FQDESV (reference sequence). This CDR3 spans 13 amino acids. V gave up 1 base and J gave up 5 bases, with 8 bases separating them. The CDR3 sequence is CASSLVLATEAFF. The CDR3 coding sequence is TGTGCCAGCAGCTTAGTTCTCGCGACTGAAGCTTTCTTT. The full variable domain, its missing parts supplied by reference TRBV11-1 and TRBJ1-1, is EAEVAQSPRYKITEKSQAVAFWCDPISGHATLYWYRQILGQGPELLVQFQDESVVDDSQLPKDRFSAERLKGVDSTLKIQPAELGDSAMYLCASSLVLATEAFFGQGTRLTVV.

The CDR3 nucleotides read TGTGCCAGAGGACAGGGTGAACCTGAAGCTTTCTTT. Encoded protein: CARGQGEPEAFF. The rearrangement uses TRBV2 and TRBJ1-1, with TRBD1 identical over 8 bases. V lost 9 bases, J lost 6 bases, and 6 bases stayed unmatched. CDR3 length: 12 amino acids. The V gene's germline CDR1 is SNHLY and CDR2 FYNNEI.

The genes are TRBV15 and TRBJ1-5; tentatively, D is TRBD1 (5 bases). Germline CDR1 LNHNV, CDR2 YYDKDF (reference sequence). CDR3 length: 14 residues. V shed 6 bases and J shed 4 bases, with 13 bases lying between them. The CDR3 nucleotides read TGTGCCACCAGGGTGGGGCAGGCTAATCAGCCCCAGCATTTT. Translating it yields CATRVGQANQPQHF.

This rearrangement joins TRBV11-2 to TRBJ2-1; no reliable D call. Looked up from germline, CDR1 is SGHAT and CDR2 is FQNNGV. With 5 bases removed from V and 7 bases from J, the gap between germline ends came to 3 bases. The CDR3 is 10 residues long. Here the CDR3 DNA reads TGTGCCAGCAGCCGGAATGAGCAGTTCTTC. It translates to CASSRNEQFF.

This clonotype has a handful of counts. V is TRBV6-1 and J is TRBJ1-2; unclear D gene. The CDR3 consists of 13 residues. V was trimmed by 1 base and J by 3 bases, leaving 6 bases between them. CDR1 and CDR2 from the germline V gene are MNHNS and SASEGT. The CDR3 DNA follows: TGTGCCAGCAGTGAAGGTCTCCACTATGGCTACACCTTC. Its protein product is CASSEGLHYGYTF.

This chain connects TRBV12-3 or TRBV12-4 to TRBJ2-1; 8 bases match TRBD2. This CDR3 is built from 13 residues. J was trimmed by 9 bases and V by 3 bases; bases with no gene match: 4. CDR3 bases: TGTGCCAGCAGTTTTCGGGGGGGTGGTGAGCAGTTCTTC. This codes for CASSFRGGGEQFF.

The CDR3 reads CASSARGGNQPQHF. The CDR3 DNA sequence: TGTGCCAGCAGTGCCAGGGGGGGCAATCAGCCCCAGCATTTT. The chain is built from TRBV2 and TRBJ1-5; 7 bases are a match to TRBD1. V lost 4 bases to trimming and J lost 2 bases; unmatched junction nucleotides: 2. This CDR3 has 14 residues. Germline CDR1 and CDR2: SNHLY and FYNNEI.

The chain employs TRBV7-2 and TRBJ2-7; 9 bases agree with TRBD1. Germline V gives CDR1 SGHTA, CDR2 FQGNSA. V lost 5 bases, J lost 5 bases, and 7 bases stayed unmatched. This CDR3 is built from 14 residues. The CDR3 bases are TGTGCCAGCAGCCGTGACGGGACAGGGAACGAGCAGTACTTC. This translates into CASSRDGTGNEQYF.

This clonotype was counted a single time. The rearrangement uses TRBV10-1 and TRBJ1-5; unclear D gene. Germline assignment: CDR1 WNHNN and CDR2 SYGVQD (reference sequence). This CDR3 contains 13 residues. V lost 2 bases and J 3 bases, leaving 5 bases between the germline ends. The DNA for the CDR3 is TGCGCCAGCAGTGAGACCCCCAATCAGCCCCAGCATTTT. This gives the protein CASSETPNQPQHF.

The chain carries TRBV18 and TRBJ2-7, with D perhaps TRBD2 (5 bases). V was trimmed by 6 bases and J by 4 bases, leaving 19 bases between them. Germline CDR1 and CDR2: KGHSH and LQKENI. CDR3 length: 15 amino acids. The chain's CDR3 is CASSPREGSLYEQYF. The CDR3 DNA sequence: TGTGCCAGCTCGCCCCGGGAAGGGAGTCTTTACGAGCAGTACTTC.

The chain is built from TRBV19 and TRBJ2-7; D perhaps matches TRBD1 (6 bases). V was clipped by 5 bases and J by 2 bases, with 16 bases between them. Germline CDR1 LNHDA, CDR2 SQIVND (reference sequence). There are 15 residues in the CDR3. The CDR3 bases are TGTGCCAGTAGTCGAGGGGGATTGTACGCCTACGAGCAGTACTTC. Translated, it gives CASSRGGLYAYEQYF.

V usage is TRBV21-1 and J usage is TRBJ1-2. TRBV21-1 counts as a pseudogene. This CDR3 contains 15 residues. The CDR3 region is CAGSTYSRSSRGYTF. CDR3 in DNA: TGTGCCGGCAGCACTTACAGTCGCTCGTCTCGTGGCTACACCTTC.

The chain is built from TRBV7-9 and TRBJ1-6, with unresolved D. Germline-derived CDR1 and CDR2 are SEHNR and FQNEAQ (reference sequence). The CDR3 has 15 amino acids. Deletions cut 3 bases from V and 0 bases from J, with 6 bases between. As DNA, the CDR3 is TGTGCCAGCAGCTTGTCGGGCTCCTATAATTCACCCCTCCACTTT. Its translation is CASSLSGSYNSPLHF.

V and J are TRBV7-9 and TRBJ1-1; D is possibly TRBD1 (6 bases). In germline, CDR1 is SEHNR, CDR2 FQNEAQ (reference sequence). The CDR3 sequence is 14 residues long. Trimming shortened V by 5 bases and J by 3 bases, and 13 bases separated the two germline ends. DNA for the CDR3: TGTGCCAGCAGCCTACAGGGAACTTACACTGAAGCTTTCTTT. Its protein is CASSLQGTYTEAFF.

The chain couples TRBV7-4 to TRBJ2-7; 10 bases are shared with TRBD2. From germline, CDR1 is SGHVT and CDR2 SQSDAQ. Unmatched junction bases numbered 8, after V lost 4 bases and J lost 5 bases. The CDR3 totals 15 residues. CDR3 nucleotides: TGTGCCAGCAGCTGGGGATGGAGCGGGGGGGACGAGCAGTACTTC. Its translation is CASSWGWSGGDEQYF.